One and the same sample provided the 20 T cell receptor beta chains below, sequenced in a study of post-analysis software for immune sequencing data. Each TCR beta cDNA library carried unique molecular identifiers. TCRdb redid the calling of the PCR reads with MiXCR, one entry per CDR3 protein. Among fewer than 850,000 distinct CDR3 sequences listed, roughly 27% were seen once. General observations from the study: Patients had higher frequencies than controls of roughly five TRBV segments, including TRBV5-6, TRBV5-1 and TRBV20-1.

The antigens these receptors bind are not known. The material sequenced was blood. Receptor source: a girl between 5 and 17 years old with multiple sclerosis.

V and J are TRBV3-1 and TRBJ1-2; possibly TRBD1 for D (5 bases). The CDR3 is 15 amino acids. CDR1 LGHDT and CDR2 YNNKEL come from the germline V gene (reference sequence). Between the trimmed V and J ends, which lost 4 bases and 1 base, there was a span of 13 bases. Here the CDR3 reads CASSPSGQINYGYTF. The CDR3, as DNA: TGTGCCAGCAGCCCCTCAGGACAAATTAACTATGGCTACACCTTC.

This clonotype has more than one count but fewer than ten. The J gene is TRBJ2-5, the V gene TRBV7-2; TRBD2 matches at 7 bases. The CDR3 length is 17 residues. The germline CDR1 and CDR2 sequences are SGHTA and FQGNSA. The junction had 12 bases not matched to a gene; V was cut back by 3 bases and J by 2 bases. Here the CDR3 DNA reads TGTGCCAGCAGCTTGAACGTGAGGCTAGCGGTACAAGAGACCCAGTACTTC. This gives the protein CASSLNVRLAVQETQYF. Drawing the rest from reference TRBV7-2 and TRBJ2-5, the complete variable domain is GAGVSQSPSNKVTEKGKDVELRCDPISGHTALYWYRQSLGQGLEFLIYFQGNSAPDKSGLPSDRFSAERTGGSVSTLTIQRTQQEDSAVYLCASSLNVRLAVQETQYFGPGTRLLVL.

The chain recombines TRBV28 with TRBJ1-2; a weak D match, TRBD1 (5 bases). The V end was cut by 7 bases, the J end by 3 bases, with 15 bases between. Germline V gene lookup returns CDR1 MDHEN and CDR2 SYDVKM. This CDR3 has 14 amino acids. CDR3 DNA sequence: TGTGCCAGCATGCAGGGAGGGGCATACTATGGCTACACCTTC. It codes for CASMQGGAYYGYTF.

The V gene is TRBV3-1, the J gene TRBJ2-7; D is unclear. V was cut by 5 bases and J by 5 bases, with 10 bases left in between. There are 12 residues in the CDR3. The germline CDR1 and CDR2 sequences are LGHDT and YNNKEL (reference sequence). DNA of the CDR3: TGTGCCAGCAGCTCAGTGGCCCACGAGCAGTACTTC. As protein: CASSSVAHEQYF.

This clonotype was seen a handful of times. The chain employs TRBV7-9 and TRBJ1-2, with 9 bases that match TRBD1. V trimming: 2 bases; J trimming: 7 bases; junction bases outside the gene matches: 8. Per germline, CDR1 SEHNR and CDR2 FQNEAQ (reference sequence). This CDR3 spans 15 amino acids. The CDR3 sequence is CASSLPTGGLRGYTF. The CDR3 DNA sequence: TGTGCCAGCAGCTTACCCACAGGGGGCCTTCGTGGCTACACCTTC.

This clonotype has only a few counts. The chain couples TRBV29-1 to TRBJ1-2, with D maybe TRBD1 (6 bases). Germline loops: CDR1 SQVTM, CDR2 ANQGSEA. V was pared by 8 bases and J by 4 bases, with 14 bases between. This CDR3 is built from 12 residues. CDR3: CSFAGDTYGYTF. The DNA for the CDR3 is TGCAGCTTCGCCGGGGACACCTATGGCTACACCTTC. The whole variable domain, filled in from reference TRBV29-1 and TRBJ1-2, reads SAVISQKPSRDICQRGTSLTIQCQVDSQVTMMFWYRQQPGQSLTLIATANQGSEATYESGFVIDKFPISRPNLTFSTLTVSNMSPEDSSIYLCSFAGDTYGYTFGSGTRLTVV.

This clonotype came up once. The CDR3 protein is CASWGGVSVGYEQYF. CDR3 bases: TGTGCCAGCTGGGGTGGAGTTTCGGTTGGCTACGAGCAGTACTTC. This chain links TRBV7-2 with TRBJ2-7; no clear D gene. The CDR3 totals 15 residues. From germline, CDR1 is SGHTA and CDR2 FQGNSA. Trimming left V 8 bases short and J 3 bases short, with 20 bases between.

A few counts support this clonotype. CDR3 sequence: CSVDQGLNTEAFF. CDR3 nucleotide sequence: TGCAGCGTTGATCAGGGGCTGAACACTGAAGCTTTCTTT. The genes are TRBV29-1 and TRBJ1-1; perhaps TRBD1 as D (6 bases). Trimming removed 3 bases at V and 0 bases at J, with 8 bases between. This CDR3 is built from 13 residues. From germline, CDR1 is SQVTM and CDR2 ANQGSEA.

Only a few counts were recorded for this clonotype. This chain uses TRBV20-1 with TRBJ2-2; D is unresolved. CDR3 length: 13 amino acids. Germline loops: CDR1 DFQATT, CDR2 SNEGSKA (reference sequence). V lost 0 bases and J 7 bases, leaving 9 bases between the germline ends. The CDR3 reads CSAREKFGGELFF. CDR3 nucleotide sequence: TGCAGTGCTAGAGAAAAGTTTGGCGGGGAGCTGTTTTTT.

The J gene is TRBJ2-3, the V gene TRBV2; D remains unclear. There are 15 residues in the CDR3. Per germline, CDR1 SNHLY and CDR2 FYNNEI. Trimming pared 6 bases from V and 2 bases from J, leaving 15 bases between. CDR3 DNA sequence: TGTGCCAGCAGCAGGACCTGGGCCCTCACAGATACGCAGTATTTT. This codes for CASSRTWALTDTQYF.

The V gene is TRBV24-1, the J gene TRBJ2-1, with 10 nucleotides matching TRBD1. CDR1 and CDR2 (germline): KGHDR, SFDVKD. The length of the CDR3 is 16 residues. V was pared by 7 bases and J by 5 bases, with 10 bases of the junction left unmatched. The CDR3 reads CATSPRDRGRDNEQFF. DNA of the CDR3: TGTGCCACCAGCCCGCGGGACAGGGGACGGGACAATGAGCAGTTCTTC.

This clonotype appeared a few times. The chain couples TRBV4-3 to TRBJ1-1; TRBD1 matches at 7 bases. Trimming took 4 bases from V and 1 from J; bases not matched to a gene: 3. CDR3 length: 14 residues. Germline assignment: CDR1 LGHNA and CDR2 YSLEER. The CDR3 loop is CASSPGQQNTEAFF. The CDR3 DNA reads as TGCGCCAGCAGCCCGGGACAGCAGAACACTGAAGCTTTCTTT.

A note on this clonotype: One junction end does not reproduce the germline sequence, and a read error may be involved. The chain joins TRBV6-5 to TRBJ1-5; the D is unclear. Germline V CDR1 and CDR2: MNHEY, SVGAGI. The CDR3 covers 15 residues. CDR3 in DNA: TGTGCCGGCAGTTACTCGATGGGGAGGGATCAGCCCCAGCATTTT. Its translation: CAGSYSMGRDQPQHF.

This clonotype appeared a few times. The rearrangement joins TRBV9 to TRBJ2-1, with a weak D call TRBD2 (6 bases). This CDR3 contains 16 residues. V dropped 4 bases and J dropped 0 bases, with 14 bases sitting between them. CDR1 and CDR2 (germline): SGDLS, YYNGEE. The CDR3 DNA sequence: TGTGCCAGCAGCCCGCGAACTAGCCCCTCCTACAATGAGCAGTTCTTC. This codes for CASSPRTSPSYNEQFF.

In DNA form, the CDR3 reads TGCAGTGCTAGCGGGGGGGCCTTGGATACGCAGTATTTT. Amino acid sequence: CSASGGALDTQYF. The genes are TRBV20-1 and TRBJ2-3; the match to TRBD2 covers 8 bases. CDR1 and CDR2 (germline): DFQATT, SNEGSKA (reference sequence). Germline trimming cut 3 bases from V and 6 bases from J; bases unmatched to any gene: 5. This CDR3 spans 13 amino acids.

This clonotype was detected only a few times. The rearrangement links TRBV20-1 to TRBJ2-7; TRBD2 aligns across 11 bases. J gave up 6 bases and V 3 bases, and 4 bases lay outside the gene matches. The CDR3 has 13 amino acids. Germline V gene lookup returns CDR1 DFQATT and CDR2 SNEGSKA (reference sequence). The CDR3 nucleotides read TGCAGTGCTAGTAGCGGGAGGGCCATCGAGCAGTACTTC. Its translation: CSASSGRAIEQYF.

CDR3 sequence reads: CASGTGGLETQYF. CDR3 in DNA: TGTGCCAGCGGGACAGGGGGCTTAGAGACCCAGTACTTC. This chain links TRBV28 with TRBJ2-5; 12 bases fit TRBD1. This CDR3 region has 13 residues. V dropped 8 bases and J dropped 4; count of bases not matched to a gene: 2. Germline CDR1 reads MDHEN; CDR2 reads SYDVKM.

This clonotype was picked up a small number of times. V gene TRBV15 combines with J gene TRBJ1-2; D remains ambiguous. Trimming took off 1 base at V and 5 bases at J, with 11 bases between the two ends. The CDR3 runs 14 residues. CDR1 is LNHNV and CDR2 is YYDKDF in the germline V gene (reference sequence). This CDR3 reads CATSRAAAYYGYTF. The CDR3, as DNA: TGTGCCACCAGCAGAGCGGCAGCCTATTATGGCTACACCTTC.

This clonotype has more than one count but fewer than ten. CDR3 amino acids: CASSFIGRSETQYF. DNA of the CDR3: TGTGCCAGCAGCTTTATCGGGCGATCAGAGACCCAGTACTTC. This chain uses TRBV7-6 with TRBJ2-5; D is undetermined. Trimming removed 3 bases from V and 4 bases from J, with 12 bases in between. This CDR3 has 14 residues. The germline CDR1 and CDR2 sequences are SGHVS and FNYEAQ.

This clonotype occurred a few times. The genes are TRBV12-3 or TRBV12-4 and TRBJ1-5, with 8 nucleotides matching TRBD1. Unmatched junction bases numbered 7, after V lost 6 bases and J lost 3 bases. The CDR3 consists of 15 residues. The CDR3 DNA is TGTGCCAGCAGGACGACAGGGGACGTCAATCAGCCCCAGCATTTT. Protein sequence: CASRTTGDVNQPQHF.